These 15 T cell receptor beta chains were all obtained from the same sample, sequenced in a study of metastatic and nonmetastatic thyroid tumors. TCRdb recomputed clones from the PCR reads via MiXCR. The sample lists about 15,000 clones; roughly a fifth were seen once. Thyroid surgery was preceded by no treatment in any patient. The source material was blood. Receptors were obtained from a female donor with papillary thyroid cancer or a benign thyroid nodule (not recorded which). Some clones in this sample may be carry-over from other donors' samples.

As concerns this clone: Compared with germline, one end of the junction differs, possibly owing to a read error. The genes are TRBV6-1 and TRBJ1-5; D might be TRBD1 (5 bases). The CDR3 runs to 17 residues. Germline V lookup: CDR1 MNHNS, CDR2 SASEGT. CDR3 nucleotides: TGTGCCAGCAGTGAAGAGGGGACGGTTTATATCAATCGGCCCCAGCATTTT. It encodes CASSEEGTVYINRPQHF.

Regarding this clone: The final CDR3 position lacks the conserved phenylalanine or tryptophan, pointing to a likely read error. The rearrangement uses TRBV30 and TRBJ1-5; D is perhaps TRBD1 (6 bases). Germline assignment: CDR1 GTSNPN and CDR2 SVGIG (reference sequence). The germline V and J ends were trimmed by 0 bases and 9 bases, with 15 bases remaining between them. The CDR3 is made up of 14 amino acids. CDR3 DNA sequence: TGTGCCTGGAGTGTAGGGGACACCGATCTGCCCCAGCATATT. Its protein is CAWSVGDTDLPQHI.

This clone is categorized as medium-sized. DNA of the CDR3: TGTGCCAGCAGTTACAATTTGGGAGATACGCAGTATTTT. Its translation is CASSYNLGDTQYF. V and J are TRBV12-3 or TRBV12-4 and TRBJ2-3, with D unclear. CDR3 length: 13 residues. V lost 4 bases to trimming and J lost 5 bases, with 10 bases between them.

This clone was seen many times. This chain connects TRBV30 to TRBJ2-3; D ambiguous. Germline lookup yields CDR1 GTSNPN and CDR2 SVGIG (reference sequence). Trimming left V 0 bases short and J 0 bases short, with 13 bases between. The length of the CDR3 is 16 residues. CDR3 loop: CAWSVRRQTSTDTQYF. CDR3 sequence (DNA): TGTGCCTGGAGTGTAAGGCGGCAGACTAGCACAGATACGCAGTATTTT.

This clone appeared many times. The chain couples TRBV3-1 to TRBJ1-1, with a possible D match to TRBD1 (5 bases). Per the germline V gene, CDR1 is LGHDT and CDR2 is YNNKEL (reference sequence). Between the trimmed V and J ends, which lost 0 bases and 4 bases, there was a span of 9 bases. This CDR3 region has 14 residues. The CDR3 is CASSQDGGGTEAFF. The CDR3 coding sequence is TGTGCCAGCAGCCAAGATGGGGGGGGCACTGAAGCTTTCTTT.

This clone showed up just a few times. This chain links TRBV11-2 with TRBJ2-7; 8 nucleotides align to TRBD2. From germline, CDR1 is SGHAT and CDR2 FQNNGV. The CDR3 runs 17 residues. The V gene end was trimmed by 8 bases and the J gene end by 4 bases; junction bases not matched to a gene: 19. The CDR3 spells CASGGGVCGRLGYEQYF. In DNA form, the CDR3 reads TGTGCCAGCGGGGGAGGGGTGTGCGGGAGGCTCGGGTACGAGCAGTACTTC.

This clone was detected many times. The chain has TRBV7-6 and TRBJ2-5; no definite D call. CDR1 and CDR2 from the germline V gene are SGHVS and FNYEAQ. The V end lost 5 bases, the J end lost 5 bases, and 12 bases lay between the germline ends. The CDR3 runs to 13 residues. DNA of the CDR3: TGTGCCAGCAGCCCGACCCTGGAGGAGACCCAGTACTTC. This encodes CASSPTLEETQYF. The full variable domain, completed using reference TRBV7-6 and TRBJ2-5, is GAGVSQSPRYKVTKRGQDVALRCDPISGHVSLYWYRQALGQGPEFLTYFNYEAQQDKSGLPNDRFSAERPEGSISTLTIQRTEQRDSAMYRCASSPTLEETQYFGPGTRLLVL.

The gene calls are TRBV24-1 and TRBJ2-1, with 7 bases fitting TRBD1. Germline CDR1 reads KGHDR; CDR2 reads SFDVKD. There are 15 residues in the CDR3. The ends lost 4 bases at V and 6 bases at J; junction bases unmatched: 8. The chain's CDR3 is CATSDIERDSNEQFF. The CDR3 DNA is TGTGCCACCAGTGACATAGAAAGGGACAGCAATGAGCAGTTCTTC.

This clone was picked up many times. The chain employs TRBV7-3 and TRBJ2-1, with TRBD1 matching over 11 bases. This CDR3 has 17 residues. Germline CDR1 SGHTA, CDR2 FQGTGA. V dropped 2 bases and J dropped 5; count of bases not matched to a gene: 8. This CDR3 is CASSLQYGTGGNNEQFF. CDR3 DNA: TGTGCCAGCAGCTTACAGTATGGGACAGGGGGAAACAATGAGCAGTTCTTC.

In its sample, this clone ranks as medium-sized. This chain uses TRBV11-1 with TRBJ1-2; TRBD1 is a possible D gene (6 bases). Germline lookup yields CDR1 SGHAT and CDR2 FQDESV (reference sequence). V shed 6 bases and J shed 4 bases, with 12 bases lying between them. The CDR3 runs 13 residues. CDR3: CASSPDSFYGYTF. CDR3 coding DNA: TGTGCCAGCAGTCCGGACAGCTTCTATGGCTACACCTTC. Full variable domain (missing parts from reference TRBV11-1 and TRBJ1-2): EAEVAQSPRYKITEKSQAVAFWCDPISGHATLYWYRQILGQGPELLVQFQDESVVDDSQLPKDRFSAERLKGVDSTLKIQPAELGDSAMYLCASSPDSFYGYTFGSGTRLTVV.

This clone is medium-sized by share. V usage is TRBV27 and J usage is TRBJ2-1, with 9 bases aligning to TRBD2. There are 18 residues in the CDR3. Trimming at V came to 6 bases and at J to 12 bases, leaving 24 bases not matched to a gene. Germline loops: CDR1 MNHEY, CDR2 SMNVEV (reference sequence). This CDR3 reads CASRGVSGSPRQFFSQFF. The CDR3, as DNA: TGTGCCAGCAGGGGGGTTAGCGGGAGTCCCCGGCAATTTTTTTCGCAGTTCTTC.

This clone was observed many times. The rearrangement uses TRBV9 and TRBJ2-7; TRBD1 aligns across 9 bases. With V trimmed by 4 bases and J by 2 bases, 4 bases remained unmatched. The CDR3 is made up of 14 amino acids. The V gene's germline CDR1 is SGDLS and CDR2 YYNGEE. The CDR3 protein is CASSQRDRAYEQYF. The CDR3 bases are TGTGCCAGCAGCCAGCGGGACAGGGCCTACGAGCAGTACTTC.

At least ten counts were recorded for this clone. This sequence joins TRBV7-2 and TRBJ2-5; the D is unclear. The length of the CDR3 is 14 residues. Germline CDR1 and CDR2: SGHTA and FQGNSA. The germline V and J ends were trimmed by 0 bases and 2 bases, with 7 bases remaining between them. CDR3 sequence: CASSLAVSQETQYF. The CDR3 DNA is TGTGCCAGCAGCTTAGCAGTCTCTCAAGAGACCCAGTACTTC.

In this sample, this clone is medium-sized (0.01 to 0.1%). This chain connects TRBV15 to TRBJ2-5, with TRBD2 as a possible D gene (5 bases). The CDR3 spans 14 residues. In germline, CDR1 is LNHNV, CDR2 YYDKDF (reference sequence). Trimming cost V 6 bases and J 0 bases, with 11 bases left between them. The CDR3 nucleotides are TGTGCCACCAGGGGGTCGGGGTACCAAGAGACCCAGTACTTC. Amino acids: CATRGSGYQETQYF.

This clone was detected many times. This chain joins TRBV2 and TRBJ2-5; 7 bases agree with TRBD2. The CDR3 has 15 amino acids. The junction had 12 bases not matched to a gene; V was cut back by 6 bases and J by 5 bases. Germline V gives CDR1 SNHLY, CDR2 FYNNEI. CDR3 sequence reads: CASRLLGEGQETQYF. The CDR3 nucleotides read TGTGCCAGCAGACTACTTGGGGAGGGCCAGGAGACCCAGTACTTC.